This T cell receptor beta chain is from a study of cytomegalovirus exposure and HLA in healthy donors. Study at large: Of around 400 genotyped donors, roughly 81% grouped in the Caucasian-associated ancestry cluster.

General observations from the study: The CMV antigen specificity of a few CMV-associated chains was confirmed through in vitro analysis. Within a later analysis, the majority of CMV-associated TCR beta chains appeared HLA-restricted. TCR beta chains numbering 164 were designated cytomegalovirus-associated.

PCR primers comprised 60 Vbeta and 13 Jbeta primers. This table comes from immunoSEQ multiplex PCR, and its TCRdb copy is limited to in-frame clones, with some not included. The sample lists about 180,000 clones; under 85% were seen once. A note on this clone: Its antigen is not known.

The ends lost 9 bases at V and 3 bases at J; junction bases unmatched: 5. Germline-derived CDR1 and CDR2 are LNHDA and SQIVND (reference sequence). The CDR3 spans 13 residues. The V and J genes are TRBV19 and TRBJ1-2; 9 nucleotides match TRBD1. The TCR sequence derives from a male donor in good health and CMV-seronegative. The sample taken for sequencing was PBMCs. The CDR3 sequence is CASDTGGDYGYTF. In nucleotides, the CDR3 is TGTGCCAGCGATACAGGGGGCGACTATGGCTACACCTTC.